These 27 T cell receptor beta chains were all obtained from the same sample, sequenced in a study of post-analysis software for immune sequencing data. Unique molecular identifiers tagged the TCR beta cDNA libraries. TCRdb itself ran the PCR reads through MiXCR, one entry per CDR3 protein. The profile covers 750,000 to 950,000 distinct CDR3 sequences, with more than 45% appearing a single time and 4.9% taken by the ten largest. Their specific antigens are unknown. Study outcomes and limitations: The study found TRBV5-6, TRBV5-1 and TRBV20-1 among a handful of TRBV segments more frequent in patients than controls.

Material for sequencing was blood. These receptors were taken from a girl between 5 and 17 years old with multiple sclerosis.

This clonotype was counted only a few times. The CDR3 DNA follows: TGTGCCAGCACCAAGGGACTTGAAGCTACAGATACGCAGTATTTT. Translating it yields CASTKGLEATDTQYF. V is TRBV27 and J is TRBJ2-3; D perhaps matches TRBD2 (6 bases). Germline assignment: CDR1 MNHEY and CDR2 SMNVEV (reference sequence). This CDR3 region has 15 residues. The V end lost 7 bases, the J end lost 3 bases, and 17 bases lay between the germline ends.

This rearrangement joins TRBV6-1 to TRBJ2-3; TRBD2 agrees at 11 bases. CDR1 is MNHNS and CDR2 is SASEGT in the germline V gene. Trimming at V came to 7 bases and at J to 3 bases, leaving 27 bases not matched to a gene. This CDR3 is built from 22 residues. CDR3 in amino acids: CASKTSGRANSRKNHITDTQYF. CDR3 coding DNA: TGTGCCAGCAAAACTAGCGGGAGAGCGAATAGCCGAAAAAACCATATAACAGATACGCAGTATTTT.

This chain connects TRBV3-1 to TRBJ1-2; 8 bases line up with TRBD1. Trimming took 0 bases from V and 8 from J; bases not matched to a gene: 11. The V gene's germline CDR1 is LGHDT and CDR2 YNNKEL (reference sequence). CDR3 length: 16 residues. CDR3 region: CASSQEFSDRGRGYTF. The CDR3 nucleotides are TGTGCCAGCAGCCAAGAATTTAGCGACAGGGGTAGGGGCTACACCTTC.

This clonotype has a count of ten or more. This chain links TRBV7-9 with TRBJ2-5, with D possibly being TRBD2 (5 bases). V was trimmed by 5 bases and J by 5 bases, leaving 18 bases between them. The CDR3 extends over 15 amino acids. In germline, CDR1 is SEHNR, CDR2 FQNEAQ (reference sequence). The CDR3 DNA reads TGTGCCAGCAGCACCTCGACCTCCCGAGGGGAGACCCAGTACTTC. This sequence encodes CASSTSTSRGETQYF.

This sequence joins TRBV7-9 and TRBJ1-5; D not resolved. Germline values: CDR1 SEHNR, CDR2 FQNEAQ (reference sequence). This CDR3 is 15 amino acids long. Trimming stripped 1 base from V and 2 bases from J, with 9 bases between. The CDR3 is CASSLDGHGNQPQHF. DNA for the CDR3: TGTGCCAGCAGCTTAGACGGCCATGGCAATCAGCCCCAGCATTTT.

The V call is TRBV20-1, the J call TRBJ2-2; perhaps D is TRBD1 or TRBD2 (6 bases each). The CDR3 spans 15 residues. Between the trimmed V and J ends, which lost 2 bases and 5 bases, there was a span of 15 bases. Germline CDR1 reads DFQATT; CDR2 reads SNEGSKA (reference sequence). CDR3 residues: CSARPGLQGTGELFF. CDR3 nucleotide sequence: TGCAGTGCTAGACCGGGACTTCAGGGGACCGGGGAGCTGTTTTTT.

The rearrangement uses TRBV20-1 and TRBJ1-3; D remains unclear. CDR1 and CDR2 (germline): DFQATT, SNEGSKA (reference sequence). Trimming pared 6 bases from V and 2 bases from J, leaving 14 bases between. The CDR3 is 14 residues long. The CDR3 sequence is CSAPDPGPGNTIYF. CDR3 coding DNA: TGCAGTGCCCCGGACCCCGGCCCTGGAAACACCATATATTTT.

The sample holds a few counts of this clonotype. This rearrangement joins TRBV21-1 to TRBJ1-5. TRBV21-1 is shown as a pseudogene. CDR3 length: 16 residues. As DNA, the CDR3 is TGTGCCAGCACTAGTCCCAGGGGGCAGGACAATCAGCCCCAGCATTTT. Protein: CASTSPRGQDNQPQHF.

This chain joins TRBV6-6 and TRBJ1-2; D is undetermined. The CDR3 runs to 14 residues. The germline V gene encodes CDR1 MNHNY and CDR2 SVGAGI (reference sequence). Deletions cut 0 bases from V and 0 bases from J, with 5 bases between. This CDR3 reads CASSYSTPNYGYTF. The CDR3 bases are TGTGCCAGCAGTTACTCAACACCTAACTATGGCTACACCTTC.

This clonotype occurred a few times. This rearrangement joins TRBV20-1 to TRBJ2-3; no firm D call. V lost 2 bases and J lost 1, with 7 bases in between. Per germline, CDR1 DFQATT and CDR2 SNEGSKA (reference sequence). The CDR3 sequence is 13 residues long. The DNA of the CDR3 is TGCAGTGCTAGAAAGCCCGGCACAGATACGCAGTATTTT. Translating gives CSARKPGTDTQYF.

The genes are TRBV7-2 and TRBJ2-5; 7 positions agree with TRBD2. V was pared by 5 bases and J by 3 bases, with 6 bases of the junction left unmatched. This CDR3 is built from 14 residues. Germline V gene data show CDR1 as SGHTA and CDR2 as FQGNSA. The CDR3 DNA is TGTGCCAGCAGCGGTAGTGCGGGAGAAGAGACCCAGTACTTC. Protein sequence: CASSGSAGEETQYF.

This clonotype was detected only a few times. The genes are TRBV12-3 or TRBV12-4 and TRBJ1-2, with a possible D match to TRBD1 (5 bases). The CDR3 loop spans 15 amino acids. Deletions cut 5 bases from V and 6 bases from J, with 19 bases between. CDR3: CASSQTGGTTHGYTF. The CDR3 DNA follows: TGTGCCAGCAGTCAAACCGGTGGGACTACTCATGGCTACACCTTC.

This clonotype was picked up a small number of times. The rearrangement uses TRBV5-1 and TRBJ1-2; D is unresolved. V was trimmed by 0 bases and J by 8 bases, leaving 14 bases between them. Looked up from germline, CDR1 is SGHRS and CDR2 is YFSETQ. This CDR3 has 14 amino acids. The CDR3 DNA reads as TGCGCCAGCAGCTTGGCCCAACAAGAAGGAGGCTACACCTTC. It specifies CASSLAQQEGGYTF.

The chain is built from TRBV5-5 and TRBJ2-3; D gene ambiguous. V was cut by 4 bases and J by 2 bases, with 14 bases left in between. CDR1 is SGHKS and CDR2 is YYEKEE in the germline V gene (reference sequence). This CDR3 comprises 15 residues. The CDR3 DNA follows: TGTGCCAGCAGCCGACCCGACACAACCACAGATACGCAGTATTTT. It is translated as CASSRPDTTTDTQYF.

This clonotype has only a few counts. This sequence joins TRBV15 and TRBJ2-5; D not certain. Germline-derived CDR1 and CDR2 are LNHNV and YYDKDF (reference sequence). The CDR3 runs 15 residues. V was clipped by 0 bases and J by 7 bases, with 15 bases between them. The DNA of the CDR3 is TGTGCCACCAGCAGAGATCTTGTCGACTCCGCGACCCAGTACTTC. As protein: CATSRDLVDSATQYF.

The V call is TRBV12-3 or TRBV12-4, the J call TRBJ1-2, with 9 bases fitting TRBD1. This CDR3 comprises 15 residues. V was clipped by 6 bases and J by 8 bases; unmatched bases: 13. The DNA for the CDR3 is TGTGCCAGCAGCCCCTCGGGACAGGGCAGGAGGGGCTACACCTTC. Protein product: CASSPSGQGRRGYTF.

This chain links TRBV20-1 with TRBJ2-1; 10 bases fit TRBD2. The V gene end was trimmed by 0 bases and the J gene end by 6 bases; junction bases not matched to a gene: 8. CDR3 length equals 16 residues. The germline V gene encodes CDR1 DFQATT and CDR2 SNEGSKA (reference sequence). CDR3 sequence reads: CSARDSLAGVGNEQFF. CDR3 nucleotide sequence: TGCAGTGCTAGAGATAGCCTAGCGGGAGTGGGCAATGAGCAGTTCTTC.

Comments on this clonotype: Sequence at one end of the junction differs from germline and may be a read error. This chain uses TRBV15 with TRBJ2-1, with a tentative D call TRBD2 (7 bases). Germline V gene data show CDR1 as LNHNV and CDR2 as YYDKDF (reference sequence). The CDR3 totals 14 residues. CDR3 nucleotides: TGTGCCACCAGCAGATTACGAGGGGGGGTTAAGCAGTCCTTC. Translated: CATSRLRGGVKQSF.

This clonotype was seen only a few times. The V and J genes are TRBV13 and TRBJ2-7; D not resolved. This CDR3 region has 14 residues. Trimming removed 10 bases at V and 8 bases at J, with 24 bases between. The germline CDR1 and CDR2 sequences are PRHDT and FYEKMQ (reference sequence). The DNA for the CDR3 is TGTGCCACCCAACAGTTCGGAGCCGGTGGGAAGCAGTACTTC. It specifies CATQQFGAGGKQYF.

The chain combines TRBV29-1 with TRBJ1-2; 10 bases map to TRBD1. The CDR3 is 15 residues long. Germline V gene sequence: CDR1 SQVTM, CDR2 ANQGSEA. V lost 3 bases and J lost 4; bases outside the gene matches: 8. The CDR3: CSVDQPGQGSYGYTF. The CDR3 nucleotides are TGCAGCGTTGACCAACCGGGACAGGGGTCCTATGGCTACACCTTC.

This rearrangement joins TRBV5-1 to TRBJ2-7; TRBD2 agrees at 14 bases. J was trimmed by 2 bases and V by 3 bases; bases with no gene match: 7. CDR1 and CDR2 from the germline V gene are SGHRS and YFSETQ. CDR3 size: 17 residues. The CDR3 sequence: CASSSPGLAGDTYEQYF. In DNA, the CDR3 is TGCGCCAGCAGCTCTCCGGGACTAGCGGGAGATACCTACGAGCAGTACTTC.

This clonotype was seen more than once but under ten times. The chain carries TRBV24-1 and TRBJ1-1; D gene unclear. V dropped 1 base and J dropped 3 bases, with 14 bases sitting between them. CDR3 length equals 16 residues. Germline V lookup: CDR1 KGHDR, CDR2 SFDVKD. The CDR3 nucleotides are TGTGCCACCAGTGATTTTCGGAGATCAGCGGACACTGAAGCTTTCTTT. It yields the protein CATSDFRRSADTEAFF.

The chain couples TRBV4-2 to TRBJ2-1; TRBD2 matches at 7 bases. CDR3 length: 18 residues. V lost 5 bases and J lost 9; bases outside the gene matches: 22. The germline CDR1 and CDR2 sequences are LGHNA and YNFKEQ. The CDR3 region is CASSKGNTQRGVSTEQFF. The CDR3 nucleotides read TGTGCCAGCAGCAAAGGGAATACACAGCGGGGAGTATCTACTGAGCAGTTCTTC.

Details on this clonotype: One end of the junction is discordant with germline, which a read error may explain. The chain has TRBV12-3 or TRBV12-4 and TRBJ2-3; D is uncertain. This CDR3 spans 12 amino acids. CDR3 residues: CASSYLPDAQYF. CDR3 DNA: TGTGCCAGCAGTTACTTACCAGATGCGCAGTATTTT.

This clonotype was seen a handful of times. The chain has TRBV29-1 and TRBJ2-1, with 7 nucleotides matching TRBD1. The V gene end was trimmed by 4 bases and the J gene end by 10 bases; junction bases not matched to a gene: 10. This CDR3 contains 13 residues. CDR1 SQVTM and CDR2 ANQGSEA come from the germline V gene. The CDR3 region is CSVGPDRAYEQFF. CDR3 nucleotides: TGCAGCGTTGGCCCAGACAGGGCTTACGAGCAGTTCTTC.

This clonotype has a handful of counts. The chain employs TRBV20-1 and TRBJ2-7; D is tentatively TRBD1 or TRBD2 (5 bases each). CDR3 length: 12 residues. CDR1 is DFQATT, CDR2 SNEGSKA, per germline (reference sequence). V gave up 2 bases and J gave up 5 bases, with 10 bases separating them. The CDR3, as DNA: TGCAGTGCTAGATTCGGGGCCCACGAGCAGTACTTC. Protein product: CSARFGAHEQYF.

The V gene is TRBV9, the J gene TRBJ2-5, with a weak D call TRBD1 (6 bases). The CDR3 loop spans 13 amino acids. Germline V gives CDR1 SGDLS, CDR2 YYNGEE. Trimming removed 2 bases from V and 9 bases from J, with 14 bases in between. For the CDR3, the DNA is TGTGCCAGCAGCGTCGAGGGGGTAGCGTCCCAGTACTTC. As protein: CASSVEGVASQYF.